The rows below give T cell receptor beta chains drawn from one sample of a study of blood T cell repertoires in COVID-19. Assay: immunoSEQ multiplex PCR; the TCRdb copy retains only in-frame clones and omits some. Of 150,000 to 200,000 clones in the sample, around 76% were seen once. The sample comprised PBMCs or T cells enriched from blood (not recorded which). Receptors were obtained from a woman between 50 and 59 years old with acute COVID-19. CDR3s include the opening cysteine and the closing phenylalanine or tryptophan. A D gene is named only where the DNA matches it firmly. A row's size may be missing; if present it is once, few, many or a size class.

TRBD1	NA	TRBJ1-1	TRBV28	CASRGTGQMNTEAFF	TGTGCCAGCAGGGGAACGGGACAGATGAACACTGAAGCTTTCTTT
TRBD1	NA	TRBJ2-2	TRBV12-3/TRBV12-4	CASSLTGTGELFF	TGTGCCAGCAGCCTGACAGGGACCGGGGAGCTGTTTTTT
TRBD1	NA	TRBJ1-2	TRBV5-3	CARSLGTGCLRGYTF	TGTGCCAGAAGCCTAGGGACAGGGTGTCTCCGTGGCTACACCTTC
NA	NA	TRBJ2-1	TRBV6-2/TRBV6-3	CASSSNNEQFF	TGTGCCAGCAGTTCCAACAATGAGCAGTTCTTC
TRBD1	NA	TRBJ2-3	TRBV19	CASSGPPGQRGDTQYF	TGTGCCAGTAGTGGACCACCGGGACAGCGAGGAGATACGCAGTATTTT
TRBD2	NA	TRBJ2-1	TRBV18	CASSPPSPSGLHEQFF	TGTGCCAGCTCACCACCGTCCCCTAGCGGGCTCCATGAGCAGTTCTTC
TRBD2	few	TRBJ2-3	TRBV6-1	CASSEPLAVSTDTQYF	TGTGCCAGCAGTGAGCCGCTAGCGGTGAGCACAGATACGCAGTATTTT
NA	once	TRBJ1-2	TRBV29-1	CSVAGESDYGYTF	TGCAGCGTCGCAGGGGAGTCGGACTATGGCTACACCTTC
NA	NA	TRBJ1-2	TRBV5-4	CASRQGSNYGYTF	TGTGCCAGCAGGCAGGGATCCAACTATGGCTACACCTTC
NA	NA	TRBJ2-4	TRBV4-2	CASSQAPSAKNIQYF	TGTGCCAGCAGCCAAGCTCCGTCAGCCAAAAACATTCAGTACTTC
TRBD1	NA	TRBJ1-1	TRBV5-1	CASSLPVGQGALGTEAFF	TGCGCCAGCAGCCTACCGGTTGGACAGGGGGCACTGGGGACTGAAGCTTTCTTT
TRBD1	NA	TRBJ1-1	TRBV5-1	CASSYPGGTEAFF	TGCGCCAGCAGTTATCCAGGGGGCACTGAAGCTTTCTTT
NA	NA	TRBJ1-6	TRBV10-3	CAIREGGFDSPLHF	TGTGCCATCAGGGAAGGGGGTTTCGATTCACCCCTCCACTTT
TRBD2	once	TRBJ2-3	TRBV6-4	CASSEVGTSGRDTQYF	TGTGCCAGCAGTGAAGTCGGGACTAGCGGACGAGATACGCAGTATTTT
TRBD1	NA	TRBJ1-1	TRBV6-5	CASSPWTGRNTEAFF	TGTGCCAGCAGTCCTTGGACAGGGCGGAACACTGAAGCTTTCTTT
NA	NA	TRBJ1-5	TRBV4-1	CASKAGGNQPQHF	TGCGCCAGTAAGGCAGGGGGCAATCAGCCCCAGCATTTT
NA	NA	TRBJ1-6	TRBV9	CASSVGGPYYNSPLHF	TGTGCCAGCAGCGTAGGAGGGCCGTACTATAATTCACCCCTCCACTTT
NA	NA	TRBJ2-2	TRBV28	CASSPRRANTGELFF	TGTGCCAGCAGTCCCCGGAGGGCTAACACCGGGGAGCTGTTTTTT
NA	NA	TRBJ1-1	TRBV3-1/TRBV3-2	CASSQGSSRGFAEAFF	TGTGCCAGCAGCCAAGGCAGTAGTAGGGGGTTCGCTGAAGCTTTCTTT
NA	NA	TRBJ2-2	TRBV5-8	CAGDSITGELFF	TGTGCCGGGGACTCAATCACCGGGGAGCTGTTTTTT
TRBD2	NA	TRBJ2-3	TRBV6-5	CASSSRGAGTDTQYF	TGTGCCAGCAGCTCGCGGGGGGCCGGCACAGATACGCAGTATTTT
TRBD2	NA	TRBJ2-5	TRBV11-2	CASSLVSGGETQYF	TGTGCCAGCAGCTTAGTTAGCGGGGGGGAGACCCAGTACTTC
TRBD1	NA	TRBJ1-2	TRBV2	CASKDREGYGYTF	TGTGCCAGCAAGGACAGGGAGGGTTATGGCTACACCTTC
TRBD1	NA	TRBJ2-1	TRBV11-3	CASSSGQGHNEQFF	TGTGCCAGCAGCTCGGGACAGGGCCACAATGAGCAGTTCTTC
TRBD1	NA	TRBJ1-5	TRBV5-4	CASSLNTGAGNQPQHF	TGTGCCAGCAGCTTAAATACAGGGGCCGGCAATCAGCCCCAGCATTTT
NA	NA	TRBJ2-5	TRBV14	CASSRGLTRETQYF	TGTGCCAGCAGCCGAGGCCTTACCCGAGAGACCCAGTACTTC
NA	NA	TRBJ2-1	TRBV21-1	CAISRPRLRGTYNEQFF	TGTGCCATCAGCCGACCGCGGTTGCGGGGAACCTACAATGAGCAGTTCTTC
NA	NA	TRBJ2-1	TRBV7-8	CASAGRRNEQFF	TGTGCCAGCGCGGGGCGCAGGAATGAGCAGTTCTTC
NA	NA	TRBJ1-3	TRBV5-1	CASSLEDSSGNTIYF	TGCGCCAGCAGCTTGGAGGACAGCTCTGGAAACACCATATATTTT
NA	few	TRBJ1-4	TRBV28	CASSPPGIANEKLFF	TGTGCCAGCAGTCCTCCGGGGATAGCTAATGAAAAACTGTTTTTT
NA	NA	TRBJ1-2	TRBV11-2	CASSLAPSRGYTF	TGTGCCAGCAGCTTAGCCCCCTCGCGTGGCTACACCTTC
TRBD1	few	TRBJ2-4	TRBV27	CASSLGQGVRSNIQYF	TGTGCCAGCAGTTTAGGACAGGGTGTTCGATCAAACATTCAGTACTTC
NA	NA	TRBJ2-6	TRBV5-6	CASSLVDSSGANVLTF	TGTGCCAGCAGCTTGGTAGACAGCTCTGGGGCCAACGTCCTGACTTTC
TRBD1	NA	TRBJ1-2	TRBV27	CASSLLGTGGNVDYGYTF	TGTGCCAGCAGTTTATTAGGGACAGGGGGCAATGTCGACTATGGCTACACCTTC
TRBD2	NA	TRBJ2-2	TRBV27	CASGTLAGGLTGELFF	TGTGCCAGCGGAACACTAGCGGGGGGGCTGACCGGGGAGCTGTTTTTT
NA	NA	TRBJ1-2	TRBV6-1	CASSEGAIYGYTF	TGTGCCAGCAGTGAAGGGGCAATCTATGGCTACACCTTC
TRBD2	few	TRBJ2-1	TRBV7-2	CASSFTAGGENEQFF	TGTGCCAGCAGCTTTACAGCGGGGGGTGAAAATGAGCAGTTCTTC
NA	NA	TRBJ2-5	TRBV6-5	CASSYSPLQETQYF	TGTGCCAGCAGTTATAGCCCCCTCCAAGAGACCCAGTACTTC
NA	few	TRBJ1-2	TRBV7-9	CASSLARQDYTF	TGTGCCAGCAGCTTAGCTCGGCAGGACTACACCTTC
TRBD1	NA	TRBJ1-1	TRBV28	CASSPGRDREGAFAFF	TGTGCCAGCAGTCCCGGCCGGGACAGGGAGGGGGCGTTCGCTTTCTTT
NA	NA	TRBJ1-2	TRBV7-2	CASSVGGANPSYGYTF	TGTGCCAGCAGCGTGGGGGGGGCCAACCCAAGCTATGGCTACACCTTC
TRBD2	NA	TRBJ2-2	TRBV27	CASSLLLAGAGGELFF	TGTGCCAGCAGTTTATTACTAGCGGGGGCTGGCGGGGAGCTGTTTTTT
NA	NA	TRBJ2-1	TRBV3-1/TRBV3-2	CASSPSSYNEQFF	TGTGCCAGCAGTCCCAGCTCCTACAATGAGCAGTTCTTC
NA	few	TRBJ1-5	TRBV9	CASSPGSSNQPQHF	TGTGCCAGCAGCCCGGGGAGCTCCAATCAGCCCCAGCATTTT
NA	once	TRBJ1-2	TRBV19	CASSGGWANYGYTF	TGTGCCAGCTCGGGGGGGTGGGCTAACTATGGCTACACCTTC
NA	NA	TRBJ1-3	TRBV28	CASRWGGRVLDTIYF	TGTGCCAGCCGTTGGGGAGGGAGGGTGTTAGACACCATATATTTT
NA	once	TRBJ2-3	TRBV5-1	CASSLDFSTDTQYF	TGCGCCAGCAGCTTGGACTTTAGCACAGATACGCAGTATTTT
TRBD2	NA	TRBJ2-2	TRBV30	CAWRAGGLGTGELFF	TGTGCCTGGAGGGCGGGGGGGCTTGGCACCGGGGAGCTGTTTTTT
TRBD1	NA	TRBJ1-1	TRBV29-1	CSVERAQGEPSLAFF	TGCAGCGTTGAAAGGGCGCAGGGGGAACCATCCCTGGCTTTCTTT
TRBD1	few	TRBJ1-2	TRBV28	CASSLLDGTGLNGYTF	TGTGCCAGCAGTTTATTGGATGGGACAGGGCTTAATGGCTACACCTTC
NA	NA	TRBJ1-5	TRBV28	CASSPRRGSLGQPQHF	TGTGCCAGCAGTCCCCGTCGGGGGAGTTTGGGTCAGCCCCAGCATTTT
NA	NA	TRBJ2-3	TRBV19	CASSPGDRTPTDTQYF	TGTGCCAGTAGTCCGGGGGACAGAACCCCGACAGATACGCAGTATTTT
NA	NA	TRBJ1-5	TRBV4-2	CASSQDPGGNQPQHF	TGTGCCAGCAGCCAAGATCCTGGGGGGAATCAGCCCCAGCATTTT
NA	NA	TRBJ1-1	TRBV5-5	CASSPVGRATEAFF	TGTGCCAGCAGCCCCGTGGGCAGGGCCACTGAAGCTTTCTTT
NA	NA	TRBJ2-5	TRBV7-2	CASSLVPLGGETQYF	TGTGCCAGCAGCTTAGTGCCCCTGGGGGGAGAGACCCAGTACTTC
NA	few	TRBJ2-5	TRBV4-2	CASSQDWAGSGETQYF	TGTGCCAGCAGCCAAGATTGGGCAGGTAGCGGAGAGACCCAGTACTTC